This T cell receptor beta chain was captured by sequencing in a study of Ad26.COV2.S vaccination and SARS-CoV-2 variants (dated by TCRdb to the early 2020s). General notes on the study: Vaccine-arm donors came from COV1001, a multicentre, randomized, double-blind, placebo-controlled phase I-IIa trial of Ad26.COV2.S in healthy adults. Trial participants were randomized into five groups of five: low-dose or high-dose Ad26.COV2.S given once or twice, or placebo on both occasions. Ad26.COV2.S was given intramuscularly at 5x10^10 or 1x10^11 viral particles, as a single shot or as two shots 56 days apart. The TCR-sequenced set comprised about 30 samples: 19 Ad26.COV2.S vaccine recipients, 5 placebo recipients and 8 SARS-CoV-2 convalescent individuals. Throughout the experiments and outcome assessment, investigators stayed blinded to trial group allocation. TCRbeta repertoire sequencing was used to assess the specificity and breadth of SARS-CoV-2-reactive T cell receptors after Ad26.COV2.S vaccination.

This specimen's treatment or condition label, interpreted: some 19 received Ad26.COV2.S at low or high dose, single or two shots; about 5 received placebo; per-sample allocation not given. Repertoires of vaccine and placebo recipients were sequenced from samples taken on day 63 after the first injection. Between 29 July and 7 August 2020, Cohort 1b enrolled 25 adults aged 18-55 years at one site in Boston, USA. As a vaccine, Ad26.COV2.S was a replication-incompetent adenovirus type 26 vector that expressed a prefusion-stabilized SARS-CoV-2 spike protein derived from the original Wuhan strain. The immunoSEQ Assay was the method used to sequence TCRbeta CDR3 regions. After extraction, genomic DNA underwent amplification by bias-controlled multiplex PCR, followed by high-throughput sequencing. In the source study's methods: Collapsing and filtering of sequences were performed to quantify the absolute abundance of each unique TCRbeta CDR3 region. T cell fraction was estimated by normalization of TCRbeta template counts to usable DNA, with usable DNA being measured through amplification of reference genes present in all nucleated cells. Repertoire TCRs were annotated as SARS-CoV-2-specific by exact matching of V gene, CDR3 amino acid sequence and J gene to a known reactive TCR set. The reference SARS-CoV-2 TCR set came from MIRA and was filtered for enrichment in COVID-19-positive ImmuneCODE repertoires, removing public or cross-reactive TCRs. Drawing on the MIRA antigens, annotated TCRs were analysed further at the level of specific ORF or position within ORF. Depth was the summed frequency of annotated unique rearrangements, while breadth was defined as annotated unique rearrangements over total unique productive rearrangements. Two-sided Wilcoxon rank-sum tests were applied when comparing TCR breadth between groups. The clones in this table, taken by TCRdb from immuneACCESS, are in-frame only. Not every clone is retained; where verified, under half of the shortfall comes from an unresolved V gene, and the cause of the rest is unknown. V and J calls and clone size are as listed in that table; D and trimming were resolved from the DNA. This sample holds about 480,000 clones; around nine tenths were observed only once. The top ten clones comprise about 13% of the sample.

On this clone itself: The target of this receptor is not known. Base qualities were left out, and no much larger clone turns up one base away.

Summary of the overall study and its limitations: After vaccination, substantial breadth of spike-specific CD8+ and CD4+ T cell responses was reported. Compared with placebo recipients, Ad26.COV2.S recipients showed higher spike-specific TCR breadth (P = 0.0014). It was noted by the authors that total T cell responses may have been underestimated by the TCR breadth and depth analyses. Comparable non-spike TCR breadth was observed between vaccine and placebo recipients, consistent with only spike being contained in the vaccine. The study was not powered for comparison of responses between vaccine doses or regimens.

Trimming removed 3 bases from V and 4 bases from J; the gene matches leave 6 bases unexplained. CDR1 and CDR2 (SGHRS, YFSETQ) derive from the germline V gene. The cysteine opens and the phenylalanine closes a CDR3 of 15 amino acids. CDR3 DNA only is kept here, 45 bases in frame from base 1. The receptor was derived from a person between 18 and 59 years old who received the Ad26.COV2.S COVID-19 vaccine or a placebo. The sample in question was peripheral blood, obtained in a trial of Ad26.COV2.S vaccine versus placebo. The V gene is TRBV5-1 and the J gene is TRBJ2-1, and 8 junctional nucleotides match TRBD1. The nucleotide sequence is TGCGCCAGCAGCTCGGGACAGGCCCTTTACAATGAGCAGTTCTTC. Translated, this is CASSSGQALYNEQFF.